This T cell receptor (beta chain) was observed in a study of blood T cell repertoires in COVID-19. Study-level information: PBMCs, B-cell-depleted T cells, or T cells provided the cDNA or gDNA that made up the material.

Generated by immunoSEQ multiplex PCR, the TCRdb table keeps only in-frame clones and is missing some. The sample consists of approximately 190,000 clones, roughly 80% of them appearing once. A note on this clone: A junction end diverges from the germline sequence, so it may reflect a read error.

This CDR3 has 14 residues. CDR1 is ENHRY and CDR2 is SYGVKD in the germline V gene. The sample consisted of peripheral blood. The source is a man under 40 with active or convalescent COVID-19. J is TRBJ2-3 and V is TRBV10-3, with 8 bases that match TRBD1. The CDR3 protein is CAVRGLEATDTQYF. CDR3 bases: TGTGCCGTCAGGGGGCTAGAGGCCACAGATACGCAGTATTTT.